Reported below is one T cell receptor (beta chain). The CDR3 contains 13 residues. V dropped 2 bases and J dropped 4 bases, with 8 bases sitting between them. CDR1 and CDR2 from the germline V gene are LNHNV and YYDKDF (reference sequence). All donors qualified as healthy HIV-negative adults and had experienced no recent acute infections or vaccinations. These data come from a study of shared clonotypes between healthy human individuals. TCRdb's table, derived via immunoSEQ multiplex PCR, lists solely in-frame clones and lacks some. In the table there are about 2.3 million clones, approximately 93% of which are singletons.

The rearrangement uses TRBV15 and TRBJ2-5; TRBD2 is a possible D gene (5 bases). This receptor was identified in a man between 18 and 29 years old in good health. Some clones in this sample may be carry-over from other donors' samples. The sample comprised naive CD4+ T cells from PBMCs. The sample's subset: CD45RA+ positively selected. CDR3 residues: CATSRTGLETQYF. CDR3 in DNA: TGTGCCACCAGCAGAACCGGACTAGAGACCCAGTACTTC.